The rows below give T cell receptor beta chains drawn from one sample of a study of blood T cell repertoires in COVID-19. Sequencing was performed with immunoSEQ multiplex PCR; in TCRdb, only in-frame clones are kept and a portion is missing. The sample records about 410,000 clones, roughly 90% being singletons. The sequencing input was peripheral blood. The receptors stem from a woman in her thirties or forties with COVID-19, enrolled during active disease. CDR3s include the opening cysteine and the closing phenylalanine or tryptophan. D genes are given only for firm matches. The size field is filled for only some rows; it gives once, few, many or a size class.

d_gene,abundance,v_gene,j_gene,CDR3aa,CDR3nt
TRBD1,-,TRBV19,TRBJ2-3,CASAETGVGTDTQYF,TGTGCCAGCGCCGAGACAGGGGTGGGCACAGATACGCAGTATTTT
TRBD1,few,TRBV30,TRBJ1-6,CAWSVGSGQGILAFSPLHF,TGTGCCTGGAGTGTAGGATCCGGACAGGGTATCTTAGCGTTCTCACCCCTCCACTTT
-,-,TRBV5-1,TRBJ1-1,CASSLRDRGTEAFF,TGCGCCAGCAGCTTGAGGGATCGGGGCACTGAAGCTTTCTTT
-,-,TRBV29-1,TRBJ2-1,CSVESIRQGNEQFF,TGCAGCGTTGAGTCCATCCGGCAGGGCAATGAGCAGTTCTTC
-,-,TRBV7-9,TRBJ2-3,CASSPSTDTQYF,TGTGCCAGCAGCCCTAGCACAGATACGCAGTATTTT
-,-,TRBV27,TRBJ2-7,CASRRLVAYEQYF,TGTGCCAGCAGACGACTAGTTGCCTACGAGCAGTACTTC
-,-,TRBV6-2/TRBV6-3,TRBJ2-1,CASSPNPSPGNEQFF,TGTGCCAGCAGTCCAAACCCCAGCCCAGGCAATGAGCAGTTCTTC
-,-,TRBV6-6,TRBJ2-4,CASSLDTREYF,TGTGCCAGCAGTCTTGACACCCGAGAGTACTTC
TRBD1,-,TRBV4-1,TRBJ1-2,CASSQAGGSNYGYTF,TGCGCCAGCAGCCAAGCAGGGGGTAGTAACTATGGCTACACCTTC
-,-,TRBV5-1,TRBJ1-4,CASRGQPNEKLFF,TGCGCCAGCAGAGGACAGCCAAATGAAAAACTGTTTTTT
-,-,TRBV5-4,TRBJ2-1,CASSLVAGGGEQFF,TGTGCCAGCAGCTTGGTGGCAGGGGGAGGAGAGCAGTTCTTC
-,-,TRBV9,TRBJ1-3,CASSGRGRGVSGNTIYF,TGTGCCAGCAGCGGTAGGGGCAGGGGAGTCTCTGGAAACACCATATATTTT
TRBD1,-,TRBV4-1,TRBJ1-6,CASSQDRGLDSPLHF,TGCGCCAGCAGCCAAGATAGGGGGCTAGATTCACCCCTCCACTTT